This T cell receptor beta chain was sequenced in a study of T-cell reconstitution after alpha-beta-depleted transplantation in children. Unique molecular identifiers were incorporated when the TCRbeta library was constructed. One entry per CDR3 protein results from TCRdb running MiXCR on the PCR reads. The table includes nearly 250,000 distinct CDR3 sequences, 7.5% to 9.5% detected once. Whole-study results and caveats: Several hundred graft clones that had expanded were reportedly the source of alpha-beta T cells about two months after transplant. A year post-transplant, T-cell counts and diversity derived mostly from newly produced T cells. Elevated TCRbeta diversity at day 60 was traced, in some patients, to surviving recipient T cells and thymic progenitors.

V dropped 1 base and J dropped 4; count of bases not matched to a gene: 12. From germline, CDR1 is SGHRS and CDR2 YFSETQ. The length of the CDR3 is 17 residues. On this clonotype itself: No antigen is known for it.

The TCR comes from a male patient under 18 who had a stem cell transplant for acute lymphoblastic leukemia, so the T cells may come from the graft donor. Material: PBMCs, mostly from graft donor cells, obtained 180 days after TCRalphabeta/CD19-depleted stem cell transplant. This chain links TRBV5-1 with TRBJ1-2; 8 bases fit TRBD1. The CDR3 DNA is TGCGCCAGCAGCTTGAAGCGCCCGGGACAGGAGTCCTATGGCTACACCTTC. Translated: CASSLKRPGQESYGYTF. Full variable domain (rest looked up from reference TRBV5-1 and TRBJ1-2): KAGVTQTPRYLIKTRGQQVTLSCSPISGHRSVSWYQQTPGQGLQFLFEYFSETQRNKGNFPGRFSGRQFSNSRSEMNVSTLELGDSALYLCASSLKRPGQESYGYTFGSGTRLTVV.